The 32 T cell receptor beta chains below were found in one sample sequenced in a study of beta chain features in type 1 diabetes. Regarding the study as a whole: Moderate but significant shortening of TCRB CDR3s was recorded in all four CD4+ subsets from Type 1 diabetes patients.

Investigators reverse transcribed all isolated RNA, so they sequenced expressed TCRB transcripts. Clones were read by immunoSEQ multiplex PCR, and TCRdb kept only the in-frame ones, dropping some. The data contain 300,000 to 400,000 clones, around an eighth of them singletons. What these receptors recognize is not known. The sequencing input was naive CD4+ T cells from blood. The receptors were gathered from a woman aged 18-29 years with type 1 diabetes.

The chain links TRBV5-1 to TRBJ2-1; tentative D call: TRBD2 (6 bases). The CDR3 extends over 16 amino acids. Between the trimmed V and J ends, which lost 2 bases and 0 bases, there was a span of 12 bases. Germline assignment: CDR1 SGHRS and CDR2 YFSETQ. CDR3 sequence: CASSFPTRSSYNEQFF. The CDR3 nucleotides read TGCGCCAGCAGCTTTCCGACTAGGAGCTCCTACAATGAGCAGTTCTTC.

The table lists this clone with a few counts. The V gene is TRBV27, the J gene TRBJ1-4; D remains unclear. The length of the CDR3 is 15 residues. V shed 5 bases and J shed 2 bases, with 12 bases lying between them. CDR1 MNHEY and CDR2 SMNVEV come from the germline V gene (reference sequence). CDR3 coding DNA: TGTGCCAGCAGTCCCTCGAGGGAGACTAATGAAAAACTGTTTTTT. As protein: CASSPSRETNEKLFF.

The chain links TRBV30 to TRBJ1-2; 9 nucleotides align to TRBD1. V trimming: 3 bases; J trimming: 8 bases; junction bases outside the gene matches: 4. Germline V gives CDR1 GTSNPN, CDR2 SVGIG (reference sequence). This CDR3 is built from 12 residues. Here the CDR3 reads CAWSDRGFGYTF. CDR3 in DNA: TGTGCCTGGAGCGACAGGGGGTTCGGCTACACCTTC.

DNA for the CDR3: TGCGCCAGCAGCCAAGAAGAGGGGGATTACACCGGGGAGCTGTTTTTT. It codes for CASSQEEGDYTGELFF. The V call is TRBV4-1, the J call TRBJ2-2; a possible D gene is TRBD1 (6 bases). Deletions cut 0 bases from V and 3 bases from J, with 11 bases between. The CDR3 runs to 16 residues. Germline V gene data show CDR1 as MGHRA and CDR2 as YSYEKL.

This clone was detected only a few times. The chain couples TRBV4-2 to TRBJ2-2, with 10 bases lining up with TRBD1. V dropped 1 base and J dropped 5; count of bases not matched to a gene: 7. The CDR3 is made up of 17 amino acids. Looked up from germline, CDR1 is LGHNA and CDR2 is YNFKEQ. The CDR3 region is CASSQGSGTGETGELFF. The DNA of the CDR3 is TGTGCCAGCAGCCAAGGCTCCGGGACAGGGGAGACCGGGGAGCTGTTTTTT.

This sequence joins TRBV30 and TRBJ1-2, with 7 bases matching TRBD1. J gave up 3 bases and V 2 bases, and 3 bases lay outside the gene matches. The CDR3 consists of 13 residues. Germline V gene lookup returns CDR1 GTSNPN and CDR2 SVGIG (reference sequence). The CDR3 here is CAWSRGTDYGYTF. The CDR3 region has the DNA TGTGCCTGGAGTAGAGGGACAGACTATGGCTACACCTTC.

The chain couples TRBV6-1 to TRBJ2-1; possibly TRBD1 for D (6 bases). The CDR3 is 14 residues long. The ends were cut back, 6 bases at V and 0 bases at J, with 9 bases in the middle. Germline V gene data show CDR1 as MNHNS and CDR2 as SASEGT. CDR3 sequence reads: CASRGADSYNEQFF. The CDR3, as DNA: TGTGCCAGCAGGGGGGCGGACTCCTACAATGAGCAGTTCTTC.

This clone has just a few counts. CDR3: CASSLQGGSATNEKLFF. DNA for the CDR3: TGTGCCAGCAGCTTACAGGGTGGCTCTGCAACTAATGAAAAACTGTTTTTT. The rearrangement uses TRBV7-2 and TRBJ1-4, with D perhaps TRBD1 (5 bases). Looked up from germline, CDR1 is SGHTA and CDR2 is FQGNSA. V lost 2 bases, J lost 0 bases, and 13 bases lay in between. The CDR3 extends over 17 amino acids.

The V and J genes are TRBV27 and TRBJ1-5, with D unclear. Germline V gene lookup returns CDR1 MNHEY and CDR2 SMNVEV (reference sequence). This CDR3 has 13 amino acids. Trimming removed 8 bases from V and 0 bases from J, with 8 bases in between. Here the CDR3 reads CASGSHSNQPQHF. The CDR3 region has the DNA TGTGCCAGCGGCTCCCATAGCAATCAGCCCCAGCATTTT.

The CDR3 DNA reads TGTGCCAGCAGCCTCCCCAGGGGGTACCCAGATACGCAGTATTTT. It specifies CASSLPRGYPDTQYF. The chain has TRBV14 and TRBJ2-3; 7 nucleotides line up with TRBD1. V lost 4 bases, J lost 4 bases, and 8 bases stayed unmatched. CDR1 and CDR2 from the germline V gene are SGHDN and FVKESK. The CDR3 has 15 amino acids.

J is TRBJ2-6 and V is TRBV5-4; D is ambiguous. The CDR3 covers 15 residues. Germline V gene data show CDR1 as SGHNT and CDR2 as YYREEE (reference sequence). V was cut by 4 bases and J by 0 bases, with 8 bases left in between. In DNA, the CDR3 is TGTGCCAGCAGCCCTTTTAACTCTGGGGCCAACGTCCTGACTTTC. Amino acids: CASSPFNSGANVLTF.

The chain uses TRBV9 and TRBJ2-1; D uncertain. This CDR3 region has 16 residues. Germline V gene sequence: CDR1 SGDLS, CDR2 YYNGEE. Between the trimmed V and J ends, which lost 0 bases and 0 bases, there was a span of 10 bases. Here the CDR3 DNA reads TGTGCCAGCAGCGTAGGTCGGTCCCGCTCCTACAATGAGCAGTTCTTC. Protein: CASSVGRSRSYNEQFF.

This rearrangement joins TRBV7-2 to TRBJ2-1; possible D gene TRBD2, 5 bases. The CDR3 length is 16 residues. The V gene's germline CDR1 is SGHTA and CDR2 FQGNSA. V was shortened by 3 bases and J by 6 bases, with 18 bases between the two germline ends. The CDR3 sequence is CASSFTLGRSGNEQFF. The CDR3 DNA sequence: TGTGCCAGCAGCTTCACATTAGGGAGAAGTGGCAATGAGCAGTTCTTC.

This clone has only a few counts. This chain uses TRBV6-6 with TRBJ1-1, with D possibly TRBD1 on 6 matching bases. The V gene's germline CDR1 is MNHNY and CDR2 SVGAGI (reference sequence). The CDR3 extends over 15 amino acids. The V end was cut by 2 bases, the J end by 3 bases, with 13 bases between. The CDR3 DNA is TGTGCCAGCAGTTACGGACAGTCAAGGGACACTGAAGCTTTCTTT. It translates to CASSYGQSRDTEAFF.

In DNA form, the CDR3 reads TGTGCCAGCGGCCAGGGGCCGCACAATGAGCAGTTCTTC. Its protein is CASGQGPHNEQFF. The chain is built from TRBV9 and TRBJ2-1; tentative D call: TRBD1 (6 bases). The CDR3 consists of 13 residues. CDR1 and CDR2 from the germline V gene are SGDLS and YYNGEE. V dropped 7 bases and J dropped 5 bases, with 13 bases sitting between them.

In its sample, this clone was seen a few times. The chain combines TRBV30 with TRBJ1-2, with 11 bases matching TRBD1. V lost 1 base and J lost 3; bases outside the gene matches: 4. The germline gives CDR1 GTSNPN, CDR2 SVGIG (reference sequence). The length of the CDR3 is 15 residues. CDR3 bases: TGTGCCTGGAGTGGGGACAGGGGGTCGGACTATGGCTACACCTTC. Residues: CAWSGDRGSDYGYTF.

This clone appeared a few times. The chain couples TRBV7-9 to TRBJ1-4; 8 bases line up with TRBD1. The V segment lost 3 bases and the J segment 8 bases; nucleotides outside the gene matches: 8. Germline CDR1 is SEHNR and CDR2 is FQNEAQ (reference sequence). The CDR3 covers 15 residues. The CDR3 DNA is TGTGCCAGCAGCTTGACAGGGGAGGCTCTCGAAAAACTGTTTTTT. Its protein is CASSLTGEALEKLFF.

The chain carries TRBV20-1 and TRBJ1-2; no definite D call. CDR3 length: 11 residues. The V and J ends lost 2 bases and 8 bases respectively, with 9 bases between them. Germline V gives CDR1 DFQATT, CDR2 SNEGSKA (reference sequence). The CDR3 DNA is TGCAGTGCTAGAAGCCCACTGGGCTACACCTTC. It yields the protein CSARSPLGYTF.

This chain joins TRBV27 and TRBJ1-2; tentatively, D is TRBD1 (5 bases). V was pared by 6 bases and J by 4 bases, with 24 bases between. Germline CDR1 is MNHEY and CDR2 is SMNVEV (reference sequence). The CDR3 is 17 residues long. CDR3 sequence (DNA): TGTGCCAGCAGCCTCCGACATCGGAACAGGAGGGTCTATGGCTACACCTTC. Translated, it gives CASSLRHRNRRVYGYTF.

This chain links TRBV30 with TRBJ2-1; TRBD2 agrees at 12 bases. The ends lost 3 bases at V and 8 bases at J; junction bases unmatched: 5. Germline CDR1 is GTSNPN and CDR2 is SVGIG (reference sequence). The CDR3 sequence is 14 residues long. CDR3 DNA: TGTGCCTGGAGGACTAGCGGGAGTAATGATGAGCAGTTCTTC. Translated: CAWRTSGSNDEQFF. The full variable domain, in which reference TRBV30 and TRBJ2-1 provide the parts outside the CDR3, is SQTIHQWPATLVQPVGSPLSLECTVEGTSNPNLYWYRQAAGRGLQLLFYSVGIGQISSEVPQNLSASRPQDRQFILSSKKLLLSDSGFYLCAWRTSGSNDEQFFGPGTRLTVL.

This clone was found a few times. The chain combines TRBV5-1 with TRBJ2-2; 9 bases are shared with TRBD2. Per germline, CDR1 SGHRS and CDR2 YFSETQ. V trimming: 2 bases; J trimming: 4 bases; junction bases outside the gene matches: 9. The CDR3 consists of 17 residues. CDR3 sequence: CASSLQPVREGTGELFF. CDR3 DNA sequence: TGCGCCAGCAGCTTACAACCGGTGCGGGAGGGCACCGGGGAGCTGTTTTTT.

V and J are TRBV2 and TRBJ2-2, with D unclear. The CDR3 extends over 15 amino acids. From germline, CDR1 is SNHLY and CDR2 FYNNEI. The V end was cut by 3 bases, the J end by 1 base, with 9 bases between. The CDR3 region is CASSDRRKNTGELFF. CDR3 coding DNA: TGTGCCAGCAGTGATCGCAGGAAGAACACCGGGGAGCTGTTTTTT.

The rearrangement links TRBV28 to TRBJ1-2; D perhaps matches TRBD1 (5 bases). Germline V lookup: CDR1 MDHEN, CDR2 SYDVKM. This CDR3 contains 13 residues. The germline V and J ends were trimmed by 6 bases and 4 bases, with 12 bases remaining between them. The CDR3 region has the DNA TGTGCCAGCAGAATACAGGAATCCTATGGCTACACCTTC. Protein product: CASRIQESYGYTF.

The chain combines TRBV7-8 with TRBJ2-7, with TRBD1 matching over 7 bases. Trimming cost V 3 bases and J 6 bases; bases outside gene matches: 5. Germline CDR1 SGHVS, CDR2 FQNEAQ. CDR3 length equals 13 residues. CDR3 DNA sequence: TGTGCCAGCAGCTTTCTCAGGGGGAGCGAGCAGTACGTC. Residues: CASSFLRGSEQYV.

This chain links TRBV7-2 with TRBJ2-1, with 10 bases matching TRBD2. The CDR3 consists of 16 residues. Germline V lookup: CDR1 SGHTA, CDR2 FQGNSA. After removal of 5 bases from V and 9 bases from J, the junction contained 13 bases not matched to a gene. Written as DNA, the CDR3 is TGTGCCAGCAGCACCGGGACTAGCGTTTGGAGAGGTGAGCAGTTCTTC. This gives the protein CASSTGTSVWRGEQFF.

This clone has just a few counts. The chain recombines TRBV11-2 with TRBJ2-4; D is perhaps TRBD1 (6 bases). The CDR3 sequence is 15 residues long. Trimming pared 5 bases from V and 6 bases from J, leaving 17 bases between. From germline, CDR1 is SGHAT and CDR2 FQNNGV. DNA for the CDR3: TGTGCCAGCAGCCCACGACAGGCCGCAAGAAACATTCAGTACTTC. This sequence encodes CASSPRQAARNIQYF.

This clone has a handful of counts. The gene calls are TRBV7-7 and TRBJ1-1; D is perhaps TRBD1 (6 bases). This CDR3 has 13 residues. CDR1 and CDR2 (germline): SSHAT, FNYEAQ (reference sequence). V shed 5 bases and J shed 1 base, with 8 bases lying between them. CDR3 sequence: CASSKGQNTEAFF. DNA of the CDR3: TGTGCCAGCAGCAAGGGACAGAACACTGAAGCTTTCTTT.

The rearrangement links TRBV29-1 to TRBJ1-2; possible D gene TRBD1, 5 bases. Germline CDR1 SQVTM, CDR2 ANQGSEA. The CDR3 consists of 13 residues. V shed 6 bases and J shed 5 bases, with 16 bases lying between them. CDR3: CSVLPLGLYGYTF. In DNA, the CDR3 is TGCAGCGTCCTCCCCCTGGGGCTGTATGGCTACACCTTC.

In its sample, this clone was seen a few times. The same CDR3 is also encoded by other DNA sequences in this sample. The chain has TRBV28 and TRBJ2-7, with 11 bases lining up with TRBD2. After removal of 6 bases from V and 2 bases from J, the junction contained 0 bases not matched to a gene. Germline V gene data show CDR1 as MDHEN and CDR2 as SYDVKM. The CDR3 is 13 residues long. As DNA, the CDR3 is TGTGCCAGCAGGACTAGCGGGACCTACGAGCAGTACTTC. Protein sequence: CASRTSGTYEQYF.

This clone came up a few times. The genes are TRBV10-3 and TRBJ2-2, with 14 bases fitting TRBD2. With 10 bases clipped from V and 0 bases from J, the junction kept 4 bases outside the gene matches. The CDR3 totals 16 residues. CDR1 ENHRY and CDR2 SYGVKD come from the germline V gene. CDR3 sequence (DNA): TGTGCCACAGGGACTAGCGGGAGTACGAACACCGGGGAGCTGTTTTTT. Encoded protein: CATGTSGSTNTGELFF.

This clone was seen more than once but under ten times. V usage is TRBV19 and J usage is TRBJ2-5, with 8 positions matching TRBD1. The CDR3 totals 16 residues. J was trimmed by 4 bases and V by 2 bases; bases with no gene match: 9. CDR1 and CDR2 from the germline V gene are LNHDA and SQIVND (reference sequence). Here the CDR3 DNA reads TGTGCCAGTAGTATAAGGCCGGGACAGGTAACAGAGACCCAGTACTTC. It yields the protein CASSIRPGQVTETQYF.

This clone occurred a few times. CDR3 DNA: TGTGCCAGCGGCATAGCGGGAGGGCCTTACGAGCAGTACGTC. The encoded protein is CASGIAGGPYEQYV. The J gene is TRBJ2-7, the V gene TRBV11-2; 11 bases agree with TRBD2. With 8 bases clipped from V and 4 bases from J, the junction kept 7 bases outside the gene matches. Germline-derived CDR1 and CDR2 are SGHAT and FQNNGV. The CDR3 totals 14 residues.